A single sample gave rise to the 26 T cell receptor beta chains below, sequenced in a study of CD8 T cells in Susac syndrome (dated by TCRdb to 2018 to 2020). The receptor library was made with the immunoSEQ multiplex PCR assay. RNA was extracted using the RNeasy kit, and 0.5 to 1 microgram was reverse transcribed with random hexamers. TCRdb handled the public reads itself, with Q25 trimming in fastp and clone calling in MiXCR, and kept productive beta chains. Rows with one shared CDR3 protein collapse into an entry with the most common genes and DNA. The sample table shows about 120,000 distinct CDR3 sequences, and roughly 94% are seen once. 0.1% to 0.15% of the sample belongs to the ten largest clones. The specimen sequenced was CD4+ T cells from PBMCs. The receptors here all came from a human donor with multiple sclerosis.

The V call is TRBV6-2 or TRBV6-3, the J call TRBJ1-1, with unresolved D. Trimming took off 2 bases at V and 5 bases at J, with 9 bases between the two ends. This CDR3 is 13 amino acids long. CDR1 and CDR2 from the germline V gene are MNHEY and SVGEGT. The CDR3 loop reads CASSYRADTEAFF. CDR3 DNA sequence: TGTGCCAGCAGTTACCGGGCGGATACTGAAGCTTTCTTT.

The genes are TRBV12-3 or TRBV12-4 and TRBJ2-2; D remains ambiguous. Trimming shortened V by 5 bases and J by 6 bases, and 13 bases separated the two germline ends. The CDR3 covers 14 residues. The DNA for the CDR3 is TGTGCCAGCAGTGTCAGCCGACCATCCGGGGAGCTGTTTTTT. Its translation is CASSVSRPSGELFF.

V is TRBV7-2 and J is TRBJ2-1; 7 bases match TRBD2. Per the germline V gene, CDR1 is SGHTA and CDR2 is FQGNSA. After removal of 3 bases from V and 5 bases from J, the junction contained 7 bases not matched to a gene. The CDR3 is 15 residues long. The CDR3 DNA sequence: TGTGCCAGCAGCTTCGGGGGAGGGTTGCACAATGAGCAGTTCTTC. Translation: CASSFGGGLHNEQFF.

CDR3 sequence reads: CASSLESSYEQYF. The DNA for the CDR3 is TGTGCCAGCAGTTTAGAGAGCTCCTACGAGCAGTACTTC. The chain combines TRBV12-3 or TRBV12-4 with TRBJ2-7; D unclear. Trimming pared 1 base from V and 0 bases from J, leaving 4 bases between. The CDR3 is 13 amino acids.

This clonotype was seen only once. The junction departs from the called germline gene at one end, perhaps through a read error. The rearrangement uses TRBV12-3 or TRBV12-4 and TRBJ1-1; no reliable D call. This CDR3 spans 11 amino acids. The chain's CDR3 is CASTTETGAFF. CDR3 coding DNA: TGTGCCAGCACCACTGAGACTGGAGCTTTCTTT.

V gene TRBV5-1 combines with J gene TRBJ1-1; D is uncertain. The CDR3 consists of 13 residues. From germline, CDR1 is SGHRS and CDR2 YFSETQ. V lost 0 bases to trimming and J lost 4 bases, with 7 bases between them. The CDR3 DNA reads TGCGCCAGCAGCTTGGTGGCAGCCACTGAAGCTTTCTTT. It specifies CASSLVAATEAFF.

The J gene is TRBJ2-1, the V gene TRBV7-2; 10 positions agree with TRBD2. Germline V lookup: CDR1 SGHTA, CDR2 FQGNSA. This CDR3 contains 15 residues. Losses at the gene ends were 5 bases for V and 9 bases for J; bases not matched to a gene: 10. The CDR3 here is CASSPSGRASGEQFF. CDR3 sequence (DNA): TGTGCCAGCAGCCCAAGCGGGAGGGCTTCAGGTGAGCAGTTCTTC.

This clonotype was counted once. V gene TRBV29-1 combines with J gene TRBJ1-4; D is undetermined. V was clipped by 1 base and J by 4 bases, with 7 bases between them. This CDR3 region has 13 residues. Germline loops: CDR1 SQVTM, CDR2 ANQGSEA. The CDR3 DNA is TGCAGCGTTGAAGGCGCAGTTAATGAAAAACTGTTTTTT. This translates into CSVEGAVNEKLFF.

J is TRBJ2-7 and V is TRBV6-5; D call uncertain. Per the germline V gene, CDR1 is MNHEY and CDR2 is SVGAGI. The CDR3 runs 14 residues. V was trimmed by 2 bases and J by 0 bases, leaving 8 bases between them. The CDR3 coding sequence is TGTGCCAGCAGTTACGACCATTCCTCCTACGAGCAGTACTTC. As protein: CASSYDHSSYEQYF.

The chain links TRBV18 to TRBJ2-7; D gene uncertain. The CDR3 contains 13 residues. V lost 4 bases to trimming and J lost 0 bases, with 7 bases between them. CDR1 is KGHSH and CDR2 is LQKENI in the germline V gene. As DNA, the CDR3 is TGTGCCAGCTCACAGGGTATCTCCTACGAGCAGTACTTC. It translates to CASSQGISYEQYF.

This clonotype was recorded once. The chain couples TRBV7-9 to TRBJ2-3, with D perhaps assigned TRBD1 or TRBD2 (5 bases each). Deletions cut 2 bases from V and 4 bases from J, with 10 bases between. Germline CDR1 is SEHNR and CDR2 is FQNEAQ (reference sequence). This CDR3 is 14 amino acids long. CDR3 in amino acids: CASSLRVGADTQYF. CDR3 DNA sequence: TGTGCCAGCAGCTTAAGGGTGGGGGCAGATACGCAGTATTTT.

This chain connects TRBV12-3 or TRBV12-4 to TRBJ2-7, with 7 bases identical to TRBD2. Trimming at V came to 6 bases and at J to 0 bases, leaving 5 bases not matched to a gene. This CDR3 contains 14 residues. CDR3 nucleotides: TGTGCCAGCAGGGAAACTAGCGCCTCCTACGAGCAGTACTTC. Protein sequence: CASRETSASYEQYF.

The chain carries TRBV20-1 and TRBJ2-6, with a tentative D call TRBD1 (6 bases). The CDR3 has 16 residues. In germline, CDR1 is DFQATT, CDR2 SNEGSKA (reference sequence). V was pared by 3 bases and J by 0 bases, with 12 bases between. The chain's CDR3 is CSASQGPSSGANVLTF. For the CDR3, the DNA is TGCAGTGCTAGCCAGGGGCCGAGCTCTGGGGCCAACGTCCTGACTTTC.

The chain is built from TRBV20-1 and TRBJ2-5, with 7 bases fitting TRBD2. CDR3 length: 14 amino acids. V lost 0 bases, J lost 5 bases, and 6 bases stayed unmatched. CDR1 is DFQATT and CDR2 is SNEGSKA in the germline V gene (reference sequence). In nucleotides, the CDR3 is TGCAGTGCTAGAGAACCGGGGAGGGGTGAGACCCAGTACTTC. As protein: CSAREPGRGETQYF.

The CDR3 spells CASSDPRGLAGNTDTQYF. The CDR3 DNA follows: TGCGCCAGCAGTGATCCCCGAGGGCTAGCGGGGAACACAGATACGCAGTATTTT. The rearrangement links TRBV10-2 to TRBJ2-3; 9 positions agree with TRBD2. With 3 bases clipped from V and 2 bases from J, the junction kept 12 bases outside the gene matches. The CDR3 covers 18 residues. Germline V gene lookup returns CDR1 WSHSY and CDR2 SAAADI.

The chain links TRBV6-5 to TRBJ1-1; a possible D gene is TRBD1 (5 bases). Germline CDR1 is MNHEY and CDR2 is SVGAGI. This CDR3 is 15 amino acids long. The V end lost 5 bases, the J end lost 5 bases, and 18 bases lay between the germline ends. In DNA form, the CDR3 reads TGTGCCAGCAGTACGATACGGGACGGGAGTACTGAAGCTTTCTTT. Translating gives CASSTIRDGSTEAFF.

V usage is TRBV6-5 and J usage is TRBJ2-3, with D perhaps TRBD1 or TRBD2 (5 bases each). The CDR3 extends over 16 amino acids. In germline, CDR1 is MNHEY, CDR2 SVGAGI. V was shortened by 4 bases and J by 7 bases, with 21 bases between the two germline ends. The CDR3 protein is CASSSPGTPEGNTQYF. CDR3 nucleotide sequence: TGTGCCAGCAGTTCTCCCGGGACCCCCGAAGGAAATACGCAGTATTTT.

The rearrangement joins TRBV12-3 or TRBV12-4 to TRBJ2-7; a weak D match, TRBD2 (5 bases). The V end was cut by 3 bases, the J end by 7 bases, with 13 bases between. There are 13 residues in the CDR3. The CDR3 DNA follows: TGTGCCAGCAGTTTCCGCCAGACGGGAGAGCAGTACTTC. This codes for CASSFRQTGEQYF.

As concerns this clonotype: The limits of the CDR3 on the DNA are not certain, so only TCRdb's listed CDR3 is given. This chain joins TRBV4-2 and TRBJ2-5; the table's D call, TRBD1, was not checked against the DNA. CDR1 is LGHNA, CDR2 YNFKEQ, per germline. The CDR3 is made up of 18 amino acids, end residues included. The CDR3 sequence is CASSQDRAISGPGETQYF.

V is TRBV9 and J is TRBJ2-1; D possibly uses TRBD1 or TRBD2 (6 bases each). The germline CDR1 and CDR2 sequences are SGDLS and YYNGEE. The ends were cut back, 4 bases at V and 13 bases at J, with 18 bases in the middle. The CDR3 covers 13 residues. CDR3 residues: CASSRDGGPPQFF. DNA for the CDR3: TGTGCCAGCAGCCGAGATGGGGGGCCCCCCCAGTTCTTC.

The chain is built from TRBV29-1 and TRBJ1-4; possible D gene TRBD1, 5 bases. This CDR3 spans 19 amino acids. Trimming shortened V by 0 bases and J by 7 bases, and 27 bases separated the two germline ends. Germline lookup yields CDR1 SQVTM and CDR2 ANQGSEA. The DNA for the CDR3 is TGCAGCGTTGAAGATCAATCGAGGCAACACAGGACGGTTGGTGAAAAACTGTTTTTT. Amino acids: CSVEDQSRQHRTVGEKLFF.

This chain's CDR3 is CASSSDIASGNTIYF. DNA of the CDR3: TGCGCCAGCAGCTCGGACATCGCGAGTGGAAACACCATATATTTT. V usage is TRBV5-1 and J usage is TRBJ1-3; D is perhaps TRBD1 (5 bases). This CDR3 is built from 15 residues. The V gene lost 3 bases and the J gene lost 3 bases, with 13 bases spanning the gap. Germline V gene sequence: CDR1 SGHRS, CDR2 YFSETQ.

V is TRBV2 and J is TRBJ2-1; 13 nucleotides agree with TRBD2. The CDR3 is 17 residues long. The germline V gene has CDR1 SNHLY and CDR2 FYNNEI. V lost 8 bases, J lost 0 bases, and 7 bases stayed unmatched. The CDR3 DNA sequence: TGTGCCAGCTTCGGGCGGACTAGCGGGAGCTCCTACAATGAGCAGTTCTTC. Translated, it gives CASFGRTSGSSYNEQFF.

V and J are TRBV20-1 and TRBJ2-7; 7 bases align to TRBD1. V dropped 5 bases and J dropped 2; count of bases not matched to a gene: 6. Per the germline V gene, CDR1 is DFQATT and CDR2 is SNEGSKA (reference sequence). The CDR3 consists of 13 residues. This CDR3 reads CSAQKDRTYEQYF. Written as DNA, the CDR3 is TGCAGTGCTCAGAAGGACAGGACCTACGAGCAGTACTTC.

V usage is TRBV4-1 and J usage is TRBJ2-2; D gene unclear. The CDR3 sequence is 16 residues long. The ends were cut back, 2 bases at V and 6 bases at J, with 16 bases in the middle. CDR1 and CDR2 (germline): MGHRA, YSYEKL. CDR3 sequence reads: CASSQPHLRDPGELFF. The CDR3 DNA sequence: TGCGCCAGCAGCCAACCCCACCTAAGGGATCCCGGGGAGCTGTTTTTT.

The rearrangement joins TRBV3-1 to TRBJ1-2, with D perhaps TRBD1 (5 bases). Trimming stripped 4 bases from V and 4 bases from J, with 13 bases between. Germline V gene data show CDR1 as LGHDT and CDR2 as YNNKEL (reference sequence). The CDR3 contains 14 residues. The CDR3 sequence is CASSPSGGTYGYTF. CDR3 DNA: TGTGCCAGCAGCCCCTCCGGGGGGACCTATGGCTACACCTTC.